The 5 T cell receptor beta chains below were found in one sample sequenced in a study of OX40 agonist ivuxolimab in advanced cancers. Clones were read by immunoSEQ multiplex PCR, and TCRdb kept only the in-frame ones, dropping some. This sample has tens of thousands of clones, with roughly 80% found just once. The starting material was CD4+ or CD8+ T cells sorted from blood, obtained in a trial of the OX40 agonist ivuxolimab. These receptor sequences come from an adult with an advanced solid tumor such as melanoma, head and neck, liver or kidney cancer.

The V call is TRBV5-5, the J call TRBJ2-7, with 10 bases identical to TRBD1. Germline V gene lookup returns CDR1 SGHKS and CDR2 YYEKEE (reference sequence). The CDR3 extends over 17 amino acids. V was pared by 3 bases and J by 1 base, with 10 bases of the junction left unmatched. In nucleotides, the CDR3 is TGTGCCAGCAGCTCCCCTCAGGGACAGGGGATATCCTACGAGCAGTACTTC. Its translation is CASSSPQGQGISYEQYF.

The rearrangement uses TRBV27 and TRBJ2-3; D perhaps matches TRBD1 (6 bases). This CDR3 comprises 19 residues. Germline loops: CDR1 MNHEY, CDR2 SMNVEV (reference sequence). The ends were cut back, 2 bases at V and 0 bases at J, with 21 bases in the middle. CDR3 residues: CASSLMGVGASPSTDTQYF. The DNA of the CDR3 is TGTGCCAGCAGTTTAATGGGGGTGGGGGCCTCCCCTAGCACAGATACGCAGTATTTT.

This clone is a singleton in its sample. The rearrangement joins TRBV6-1 to TRBJ1-2; D is unclear. Per germline, CDR1 MNHNS and CDR2 SASEGT. The CDR3 has 14 amino acids. Trimming left V 7 bases short and J 6 bases short, with 18 bases between. Written as DNA, the CDR3 is TGTGCCAGCATCAGCCCCAGAATCTTGGATGGCTACACCTTC. Its protein product is CASISPRILDGYTF.

This sequence joins TRBV5-1 and TRBJ2-7; 8 nucleotides agree with TRBD1. Per the germline V gene, CDR1 is SGHRS and CDR2 is YFSETQ. CDR3 length equals 15 residues. Unmatched junction bases numbered 5, after V lost 0 bases and J lost 3 bases. This chain's CDR3 is CASSLESGGYYEQYF. The CDR3 DNA reads TGCGCCAGCAGCTTGGAGTCAGGGGGCTACTACGAGCAGTACTTC.

The chain recombines TRBV27 with TRBJ2-3; TRBD2 matches 14 bases. This CDR3 is built from 17 residues. The ends lost 4 bases at V and 4 bases at J; junction bases unmatched: 7. Germline assignment: CDR1 MNHEY and CDR2 SMNVEV (reference sequence). The CDR3 nucleotides read TGTGCCAGCAGTTCTATAGGGACTAGCGGGGGTGCAGATACGCAGTATTTT. This gives the protein CASSSIGTSGGADTQYF.